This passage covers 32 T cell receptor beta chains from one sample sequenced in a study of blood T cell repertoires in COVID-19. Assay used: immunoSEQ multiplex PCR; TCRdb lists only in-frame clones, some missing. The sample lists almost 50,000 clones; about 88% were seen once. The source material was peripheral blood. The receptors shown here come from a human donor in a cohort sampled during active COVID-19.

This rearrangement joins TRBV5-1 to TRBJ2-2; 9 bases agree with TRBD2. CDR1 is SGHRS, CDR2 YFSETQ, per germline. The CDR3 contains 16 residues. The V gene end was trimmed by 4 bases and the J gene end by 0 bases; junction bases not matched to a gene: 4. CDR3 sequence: CASSMTSGANTGELFF. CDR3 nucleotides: TGCGCCAGCAGCATGACTAGCGGCGCGAACACCGGGGAGCTGTTTTTT.

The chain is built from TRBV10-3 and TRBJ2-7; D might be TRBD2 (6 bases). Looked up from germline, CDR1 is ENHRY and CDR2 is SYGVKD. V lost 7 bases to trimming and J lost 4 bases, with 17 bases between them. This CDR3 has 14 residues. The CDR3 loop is CAINPGGVEYEQYF. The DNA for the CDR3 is TGTGCCATCAACCCTGGCGGGGTCGAATACGAGCAGTACTTC.

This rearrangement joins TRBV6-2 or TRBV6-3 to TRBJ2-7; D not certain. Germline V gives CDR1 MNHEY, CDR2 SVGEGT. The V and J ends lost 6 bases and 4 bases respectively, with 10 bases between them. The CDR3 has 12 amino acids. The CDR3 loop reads CASSSMSYEQYV. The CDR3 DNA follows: TGTGCCAGCAGCTCGATGAGTTACGAGCAGTACGTC.

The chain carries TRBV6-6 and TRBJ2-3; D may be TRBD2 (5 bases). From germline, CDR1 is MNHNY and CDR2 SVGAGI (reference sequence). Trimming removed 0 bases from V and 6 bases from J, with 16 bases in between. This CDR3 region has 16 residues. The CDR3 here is CASSYSDYMVPDTQYF. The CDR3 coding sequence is TGTGCCAGCAGTTACTCCGACTATATGGTCCCGGATACGCAGTATTTT.

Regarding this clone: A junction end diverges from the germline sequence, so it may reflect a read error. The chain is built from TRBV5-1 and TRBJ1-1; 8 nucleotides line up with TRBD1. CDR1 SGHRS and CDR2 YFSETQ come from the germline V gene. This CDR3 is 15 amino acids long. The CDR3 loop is CASSLAGGRIAEAFF. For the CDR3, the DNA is TGCGCCAGCAGTTTGGCAGGGGGCCGAATAGCTGAAGCTTTCTTT. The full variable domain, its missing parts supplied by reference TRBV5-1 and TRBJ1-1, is KAGVTQTPRYLIKTRGQQVTLSCSPISGHRSVSWYQQTPGQGLQFLFEYFSETQRNKGNFPGRFSGRQFSNSRSEMNVSTLELGDSALYLCASSLAGGRIAEAFFGQGTRLTVV.

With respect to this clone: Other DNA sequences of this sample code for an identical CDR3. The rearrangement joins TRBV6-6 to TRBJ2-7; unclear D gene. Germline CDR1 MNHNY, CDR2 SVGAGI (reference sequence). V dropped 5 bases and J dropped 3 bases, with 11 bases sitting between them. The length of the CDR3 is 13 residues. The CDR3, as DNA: TGTGCCAGCAGTCCCCCACCAGGCTACGAGCAGTACGTC. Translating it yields CASSPPPGYEQYV.

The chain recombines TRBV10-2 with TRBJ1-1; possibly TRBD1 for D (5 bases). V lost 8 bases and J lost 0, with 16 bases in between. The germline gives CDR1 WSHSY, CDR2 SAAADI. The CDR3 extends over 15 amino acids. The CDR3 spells CASGGAVRVNTEAFF. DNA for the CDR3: TGCGCCAGCGGAGGGGCAGTGAGGGTGAACACTGAAGCTTTCTTT.

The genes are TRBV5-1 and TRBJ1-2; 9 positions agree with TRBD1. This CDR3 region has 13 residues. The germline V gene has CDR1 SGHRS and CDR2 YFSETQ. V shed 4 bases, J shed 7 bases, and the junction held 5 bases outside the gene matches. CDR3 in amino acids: CASSATGGGGYTF. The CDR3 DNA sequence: TGCGCCAGCAGCGCAACAGGGGGCGGTGGCTACACCTTC.

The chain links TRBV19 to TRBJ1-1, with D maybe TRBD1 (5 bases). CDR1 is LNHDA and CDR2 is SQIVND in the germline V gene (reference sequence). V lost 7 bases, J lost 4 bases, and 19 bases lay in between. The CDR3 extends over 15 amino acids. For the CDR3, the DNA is TGTGCCAGTATCCCTGGTGGGGGGGACGGCACTGAAGCTTTCTTT. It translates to CASIPGGGDGTEAFF.

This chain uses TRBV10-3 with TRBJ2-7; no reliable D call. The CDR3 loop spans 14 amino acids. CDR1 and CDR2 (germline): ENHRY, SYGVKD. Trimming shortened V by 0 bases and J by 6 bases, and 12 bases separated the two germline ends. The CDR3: CAISESSGPIEQYF. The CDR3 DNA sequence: TGTGCCATCAGTGAGTCCTCAGGCCCCATCGAGCAGTACTTC.

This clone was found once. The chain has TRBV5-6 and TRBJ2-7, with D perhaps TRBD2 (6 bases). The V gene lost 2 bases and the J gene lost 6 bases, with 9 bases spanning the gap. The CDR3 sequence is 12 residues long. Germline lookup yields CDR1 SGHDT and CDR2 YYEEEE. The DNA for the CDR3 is TGTGCCAGCAGCTTCGGGGGAGCCGAGCAGTACGTC. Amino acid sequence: CASSFGGAEQYV.

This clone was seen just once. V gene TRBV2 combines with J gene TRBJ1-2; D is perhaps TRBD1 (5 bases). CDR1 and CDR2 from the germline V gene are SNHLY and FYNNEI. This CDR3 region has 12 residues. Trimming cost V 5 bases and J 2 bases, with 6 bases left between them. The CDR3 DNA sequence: TGTGCCAGCAGTTCAGGGAACTATGGCTACACCTTC. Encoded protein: CASSSGNYGYTF.

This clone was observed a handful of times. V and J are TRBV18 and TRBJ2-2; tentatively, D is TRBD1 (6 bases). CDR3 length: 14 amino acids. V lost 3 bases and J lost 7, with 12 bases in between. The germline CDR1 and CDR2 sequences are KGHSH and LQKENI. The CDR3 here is CASSPLIQGGELFF. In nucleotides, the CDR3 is TGTGCCAGCTCACCTCTGATACAGGGCGGGGAGCTGTTTTTT.

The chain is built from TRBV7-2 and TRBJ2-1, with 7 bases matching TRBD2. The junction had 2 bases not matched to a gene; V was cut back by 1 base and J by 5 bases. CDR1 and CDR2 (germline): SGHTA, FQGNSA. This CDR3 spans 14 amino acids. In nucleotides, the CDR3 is TGTGCCAGCAGCTTAGGGGACTACCACAATGAGCAGTTCTTC. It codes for CASSLGDYHNEQFF.

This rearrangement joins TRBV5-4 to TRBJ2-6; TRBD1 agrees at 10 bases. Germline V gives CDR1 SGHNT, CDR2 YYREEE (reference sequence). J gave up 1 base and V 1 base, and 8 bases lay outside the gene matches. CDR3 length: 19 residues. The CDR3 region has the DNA TGTGCCAGCAGCTTGTCCGACAGGGGGCTTTCGTCTGGGGCCAACGTCCTGACTTTC. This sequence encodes CASSLSDRGLSSGANVLTF. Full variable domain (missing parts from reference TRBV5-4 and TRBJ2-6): ETGVTQSPTHLIKTRGQQVTLRCSSQSGHNTVSWYQQALGQGPQFIFQYYREEENGRGNFPPRFSGLQFPNYSSELNVNALELDDSALYLCASSLSDRGLSSGANVLTFGAGSRLTVL.

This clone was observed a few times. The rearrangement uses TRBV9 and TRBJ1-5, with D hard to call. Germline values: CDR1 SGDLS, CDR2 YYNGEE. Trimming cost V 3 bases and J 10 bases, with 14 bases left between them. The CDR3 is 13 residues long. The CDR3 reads CASSGPFSGPQHF. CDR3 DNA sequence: TGTGCCAGCAGCGGTCCATTCTCGGGACCCCAGCATTTT.

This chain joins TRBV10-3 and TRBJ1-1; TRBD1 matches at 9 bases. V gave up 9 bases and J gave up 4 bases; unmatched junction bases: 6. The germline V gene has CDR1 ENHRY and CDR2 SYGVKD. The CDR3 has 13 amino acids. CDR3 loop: CAIRDRESTEAFF. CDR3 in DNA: TGTGCCATAAGGGACAGGGAAAGCACTGAAGCTTTCTTT.

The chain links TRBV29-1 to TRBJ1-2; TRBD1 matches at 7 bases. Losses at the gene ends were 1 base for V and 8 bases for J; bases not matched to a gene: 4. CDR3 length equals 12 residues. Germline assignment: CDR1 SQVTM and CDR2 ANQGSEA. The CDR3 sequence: CSVEGRDRGYTF. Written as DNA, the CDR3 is TGCAGCGTTGAAGGCAGGGACAGAGGCTACACCTTC.

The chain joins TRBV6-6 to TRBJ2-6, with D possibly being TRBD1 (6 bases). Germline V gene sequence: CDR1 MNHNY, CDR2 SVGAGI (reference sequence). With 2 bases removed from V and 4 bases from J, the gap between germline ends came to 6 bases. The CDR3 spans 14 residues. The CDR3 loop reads CASSYGTGANVLTF. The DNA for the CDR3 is TGTGCCAGCAGTTACGGGACAGGGGCCAACGTCCTGACTTTC.

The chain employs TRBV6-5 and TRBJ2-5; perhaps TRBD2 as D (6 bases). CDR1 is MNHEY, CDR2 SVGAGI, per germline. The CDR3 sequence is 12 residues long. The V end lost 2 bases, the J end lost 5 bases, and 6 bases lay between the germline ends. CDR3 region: CASSYGGETQYF. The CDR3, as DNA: TGTGCCAGCAGTTACGGGGGGGAGACCCAGTACTTC.

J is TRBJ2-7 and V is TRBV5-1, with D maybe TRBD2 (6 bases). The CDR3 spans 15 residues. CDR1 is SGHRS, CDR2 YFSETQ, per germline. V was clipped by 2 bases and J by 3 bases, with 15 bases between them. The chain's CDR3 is CASSFKGGGLYEQYF. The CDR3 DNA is TGCGCCAGCAGCTTTAAGGGTGGGGGACTCTACGAGCAGTACTTC.

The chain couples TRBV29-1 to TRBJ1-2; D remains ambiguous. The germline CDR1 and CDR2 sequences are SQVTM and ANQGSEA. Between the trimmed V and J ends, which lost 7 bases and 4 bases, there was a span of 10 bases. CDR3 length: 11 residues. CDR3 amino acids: CSEGGSYGYTF. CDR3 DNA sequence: TGCAGCGAAGGCGGTAGCTATGGCTACACCTTC.

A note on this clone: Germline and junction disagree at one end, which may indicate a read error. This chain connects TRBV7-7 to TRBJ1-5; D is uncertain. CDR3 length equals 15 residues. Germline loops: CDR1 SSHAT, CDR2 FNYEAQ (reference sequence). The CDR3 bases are TGTGCTAGCAGCACGAGGACTGGAGCTGATCAGCCCCAGCATTTT. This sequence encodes CASSTRTGADQPQHF.

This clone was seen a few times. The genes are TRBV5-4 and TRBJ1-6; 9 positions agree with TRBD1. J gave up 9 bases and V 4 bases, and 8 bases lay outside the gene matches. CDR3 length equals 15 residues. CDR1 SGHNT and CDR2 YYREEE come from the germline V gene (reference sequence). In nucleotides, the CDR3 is TGTGCCAGCAGCCAGGACAGGGGCGCAGGTTCACCCCTCCACTTT. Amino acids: CASSQDRGAGSPLHF.

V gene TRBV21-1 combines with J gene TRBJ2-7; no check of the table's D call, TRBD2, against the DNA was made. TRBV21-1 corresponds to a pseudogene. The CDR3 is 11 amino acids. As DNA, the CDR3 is TGTGCCAGCAGTGTCCCTTGCGAGCAGTACGTC. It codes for CASSVPCEQYV.

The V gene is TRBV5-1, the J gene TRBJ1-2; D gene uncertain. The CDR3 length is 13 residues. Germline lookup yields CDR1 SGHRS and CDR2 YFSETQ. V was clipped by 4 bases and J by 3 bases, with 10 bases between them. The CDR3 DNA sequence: TGCGCCAGCAGCCCTAAAGTTCACTATGGCTACACCTTC. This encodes CASSPKVHYGYTF.

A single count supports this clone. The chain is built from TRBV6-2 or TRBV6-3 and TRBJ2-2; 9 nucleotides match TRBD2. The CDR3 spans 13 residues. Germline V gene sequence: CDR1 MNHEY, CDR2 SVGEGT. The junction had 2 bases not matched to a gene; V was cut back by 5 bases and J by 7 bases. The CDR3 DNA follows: TGTGCCAGCAGTCGACTAGCGGACGGGGAGCTGTTTTTT. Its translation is CASSRLADGELFF.

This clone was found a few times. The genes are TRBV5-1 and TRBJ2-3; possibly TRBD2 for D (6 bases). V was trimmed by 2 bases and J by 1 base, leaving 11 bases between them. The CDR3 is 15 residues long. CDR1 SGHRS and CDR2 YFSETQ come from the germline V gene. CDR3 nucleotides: TGCGCCAGCAGCTTCCCGGTAGCGGGCACAGATACGCAGTATTTT. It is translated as CASSFPVAGTDTQYF.

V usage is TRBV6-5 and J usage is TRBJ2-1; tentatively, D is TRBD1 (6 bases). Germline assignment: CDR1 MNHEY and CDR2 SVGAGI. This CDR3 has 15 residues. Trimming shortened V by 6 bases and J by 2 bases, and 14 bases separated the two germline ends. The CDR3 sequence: CASSAGQLTYNEQFF. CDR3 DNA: TGTGCCAGCAGCGCCGGACAGCTGACCTACAATGAGCAGTTCTTC.

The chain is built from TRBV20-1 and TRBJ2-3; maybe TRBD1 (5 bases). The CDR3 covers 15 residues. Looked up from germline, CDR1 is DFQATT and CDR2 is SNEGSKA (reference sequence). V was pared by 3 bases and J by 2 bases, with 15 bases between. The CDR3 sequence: CSASNPGHDTDTQYF. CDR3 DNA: TGCAGTGCTAGTAATCCCGGACACGACACAGATACGCAGTATTTT.

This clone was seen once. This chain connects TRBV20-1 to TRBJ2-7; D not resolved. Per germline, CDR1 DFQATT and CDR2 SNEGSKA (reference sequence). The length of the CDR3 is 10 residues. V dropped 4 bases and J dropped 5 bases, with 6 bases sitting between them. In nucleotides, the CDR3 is TGCAGTGCTAATCAAAACGAGCAGTACTTC. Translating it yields CSANQNEQYF.

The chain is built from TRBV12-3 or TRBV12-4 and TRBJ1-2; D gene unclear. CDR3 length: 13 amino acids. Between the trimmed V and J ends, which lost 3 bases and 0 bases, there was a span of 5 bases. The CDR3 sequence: CASSFGANYGYTF. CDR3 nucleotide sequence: TGTGCCAGCAGTTTCGGGGCTAACTATGGCTACACCTTC.